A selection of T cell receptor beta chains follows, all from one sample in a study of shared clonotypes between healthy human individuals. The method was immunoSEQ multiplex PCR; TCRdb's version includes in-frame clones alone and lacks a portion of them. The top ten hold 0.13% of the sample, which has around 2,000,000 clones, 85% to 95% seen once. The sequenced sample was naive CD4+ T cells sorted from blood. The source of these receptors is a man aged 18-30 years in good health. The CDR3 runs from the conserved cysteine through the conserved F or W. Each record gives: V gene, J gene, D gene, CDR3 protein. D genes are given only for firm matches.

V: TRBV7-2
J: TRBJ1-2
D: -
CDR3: CASSIQGYGYTF

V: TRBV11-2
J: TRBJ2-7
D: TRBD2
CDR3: CASSPRTSTSYEQYF

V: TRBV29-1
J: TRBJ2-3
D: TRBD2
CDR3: CSASPSGSSDTQYF

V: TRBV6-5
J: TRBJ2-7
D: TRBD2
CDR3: CASSLAGDYEQYF

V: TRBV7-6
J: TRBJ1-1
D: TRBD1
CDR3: CASSLGQTGVNTEAFF

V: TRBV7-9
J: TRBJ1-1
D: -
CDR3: CASSLAGTSNTEAFF

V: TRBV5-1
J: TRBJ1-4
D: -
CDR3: CASSLESGTGYEKLFF

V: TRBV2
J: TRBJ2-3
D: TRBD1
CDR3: CASKGAGVVTDTQYF

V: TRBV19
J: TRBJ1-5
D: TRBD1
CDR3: CASSPRTGNSNQPQHF

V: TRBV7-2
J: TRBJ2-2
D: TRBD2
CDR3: CASSLILPSGSAGELFF

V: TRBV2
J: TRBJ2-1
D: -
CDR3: CASSRILDEQFF

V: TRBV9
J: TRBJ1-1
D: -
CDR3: CASSTWDIVWGDEAFF

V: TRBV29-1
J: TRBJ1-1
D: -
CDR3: CSALGNTEAFF

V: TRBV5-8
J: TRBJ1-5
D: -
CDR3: CASSLGRGNQPQHF

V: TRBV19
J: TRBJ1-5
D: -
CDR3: CASSITGTVGNQPQHF

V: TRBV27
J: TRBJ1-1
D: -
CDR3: CASRLRENGEAFF

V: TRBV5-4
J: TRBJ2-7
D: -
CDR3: CASSLAGGAYEQYF

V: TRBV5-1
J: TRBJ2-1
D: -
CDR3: CASSLEASENEQFF